This T cell receptor (beta chain) was obtained from a study of cytomegalovirus exposure and HLA in healthy donors. The CDR3 totals 14 residues. Looked up from germline, CDR1 is SGHTA and CDR2 is FQGNSA. The junction had 7 bases not matched to a gene; V was cut back by 10 bases and J by 6 bases. With 60 Vbeta and 13 Jbeta primers, the PCR was carried out. Produced via immunoSEQ multiplex PCR; TCRdb's table is partial and in-frame only. The sample records 150,000 to 200,000 clones, about 80% being singletons. The sample comprised PBMCs. V is TRBV7-2 and J is TRBJ1-4, with 11 nucleotides matching TRBD1. This clonotype was sampled from a woman between 40 and 50 years old in good health and CMV-seronegative. The CDR3 loop is CAIGQGAQDEKLFF. The CDR3 DNA reads TGTGCCATCGGACAGGGGGCGCAGGATGAAAAACTGTTTTTT.